One and the same sample provided the 25 T cell receptor beta chains below, sequenced in a study of cytomegalovirus exposure and HLA in healthy donors. In the PCR, 60 Vbeta and 13 Jbeta primers were used. Sequenced by immunoSEQ multiplex PCR; TCRdb stores in-frame clones only, minus some. This sample carries roughly 190,000 clones, about four fifths of them seen once, and the ten largest clones take 10% to 13%. Sequenced: PBMCs. The origin of the receptors is a woman aged 45 to 65 in good health and CMV-seropositive.

V is TRBV28 and J is TRBJ2-7; 7 nucleotides line up with TRBD1. Germline V gene data show CDR1 as MDHEN and CDR2 as SYDVKM. The CDR3 contains 14 residues. The ends lost 6 bases at V and 0 bases at J; junction bases unmatched: 5. CDR3 in DNA: TGTGCCAGCAGACCTACAGGGGACTCCTACGAGCAGTACTTC. Translation: CASRPTGDSYEQYF.

The sample holds one count of this clone. This chain links TRBV19 with TRBJ2-2; D not resolved. CDR3 length equals 14 residues. V dropped 7 bases and J dropped 4 bases, with 13 bases sitting between them. In germline, CDR1 is LNHDA, CDR2 SQIVND (reference sequence). The CDR3 reads CASNARRSTGELFF. In DNA, the CDR3 is TGTGCCAGTAACGCCAGAAGATCCACCGGGGAGCTGTTTTTT.

The chain links TRBV4-1 to TRBJ2-7; TRBD2 agrees at 8 bases. Per the germline V gene, CDR1 is MGHRA and CDR2 is YSYEKL. J was trimmed by 1 base and V by 2 bases; bases with no gene match: 7. The CDR3 has 16 amino acids. For the CDR3, the DNA is TGCGCCAGCAGCCAATCCCCGGGACTAGGATCCTACGAGCAGTACTTC. It is translated as CASSQSPGLGSYEQYF.

The chain carries TRBV19 and TRBJ2-1, with TRBD1 identical over 8 bases. CDR1 and CDR2 (germline): LNHDA, SQIVND (reference sequence). V gave up 6 bases and J gave up 9 bases; unmatched junction bases: 7. The CDR3 is 13 residues long. CDR3 sequence reads: CASRGTGVSEQFF. The CDR3 DNA follows: TGTGCCAGTAGGGGGACAGGCGTGAGTGAGCAGTTCTTC.

This clone appeared once. The DNA for the CDR3 is TGTGCCAGCAGCCCGGGCGGGTACAATGAGCAGTTCTTC. Translation gives CASSPGGYNEQFF. V usage is TRBV11-1 and J usage is TRBJ2-1, with D possibly matching TRBD2 (5 bases). The length of the CDR3 is 13 residues. The germline gives CDR1 SGHAT, CDR2 FQDESV (reference sequence). V shed 5 bases and J shed 4 bases, with 9 bases lying between them.

This clone appeared once. V gene TRBV30 combines with J gene TRBJ2-7, with 10 positions matching TRBD1. The germline gives CDR1 GTSNPN, CDR2 SVGIG (reference sequence). The CDR3 runs to 15 residues. V shed 2 bases and J 3 bases; nucleotides not matched to a gene: 7. The CDR3 here is CAWSSVRDRGYEQYF. In DNA form, the CDR3 reads TGTGCCTGGAGTTCGGTTAGGGACAGGGGCTACGAGCAGTACTTC.

The DNA for the CDR3 is TGTGCCAGCAGTTACAACTCGAACACTGAAGCTTTCTTT. Translating gives CASSYNSNTEAFF. V usage is TRBV6-5 and J usage is TRBJ1-1, with D unclear. The CDR3 spans 13 residues. Germline CDR1 and CDR2: MNHEY and SVGAGI. Trimming left V 2 bases short and J 1 base short, with 5 bases between.

The chain couples TRBV5-1 to TRBJ2-5; 14 bases align to TRBD2. The CDR3 is 16 residues long. CDR1 and CDR2 (germline): SGHRS, YFSETQ. After removal of 4 bases from V and 1 base from J, the junction contained 3 bases not matched to a gene. CDR3 DNA sequence: TGCGCCAGCAGCCCCGGACTAGCGGGGGGCCAAGAGACCCAGTACTTC. Its protein product is CASSPGLAGGQETQYF.

The rearrangement joins TRBV10-1 to TRBJ1-2; 8 bases are a match to TRBD1. Per the germline V gene, CDR1 is WNHNN and CDR2 is SYGVQD (reference sequence). The CDR3 totals 11 residues. V shed 7 bases, J shed 14 bases, and the junction held 9 bases outside the gene matches. The CDR3 protein is CASKGLRGQTF. The DNA for the CDR3 is TGCGCCAGCAAGGGTCTCAGGGGGCAAACCTTC.

The chain combines TRBV11-3 with TRBJ2-1; the D gene is possibly TRBD2 (5 bases). The V end lost 5 bases, the J end lost 9 bases, and 11 bases lay between the germline ends. The germline V gene has CDR1 SGHNT and CDR2 YENEEA. The CDR3 has 12 residues. The CDR3: CASSLLRGEQFF. CDR3 in DNA: TGTGCCAGCAGCCTCCTTCGGGGTGAGCAGTTCTTC.

V usage is TRBV19 and J usage is TRBJ1-1, with D possibly matching TRBD1 (5 bases). From germline, CDR1 is LNHDA and CDR2 SQIVND (reference sequence). Trimming removed 5 bases from V and 6 bases from J, with 13 bases in between. The CDR3 contains 13 residues. Here the CDR3 reads CASSFGGWAEAFF. CDR3 sequence (DNA): TGTGCCAGTAGTTTCGGGGGGTGGGCTGAAGCTTTCTTT.

The rearrangement joins TRBV5-1 to TRBJ2-1; tentative D call: TRBD1 (6 bases). Trimming cost V 0 bases and J 2 bases, with 12 bases left between them. The germline gives CDR1 SGHRS, CDR2 YFSETQ. The CDR3 extends over 16 amino acids. The CDR3 here is CASSLGGGHPYNEQFF. The CDR3 coding sequence is TGCGCCAGCAGCTTGGGAGGGGGTCACCCCTACAATGAGCAGTTCTTC.

This clone was seen only once. The chain is built from TRBV30 and TRBJ1-1; D possibly corresponds to TRBD1 (6 bases). The germline V gene has CDR1 GTSNPN and CDR2 SVGIG (reference sequence). This CDR3 comprises 15 residues. Trimming removed 3 bases from V and 6 bases from J, with 20 bases in between. The CDR3: CAWRFGTRGPSEAFF. The CDR3 DNA reads as TGTGCCTGGAGGTTCGGGACAAGAGGTCCCTCTGAAGCTTTCTTT.

The V gene is TRBV14, the J gene TRBJ2-2, with 14 nucleotides matching TRBD2. This CDR3 comprises 16 residues. Germline values: CDR1 SGHDN, CDR2 FVKESK. V lost 6 bases, J lost 5 bases, and 5 bases stayed unmatched. This CDR3 is CASRGTSGGRTGELFF. CDR3 nucleotides: TGTGCCAGCAGGGGGACTAGCGGGGGACGGACCGGGGAGCTGTTTTTT.

This sequence joins TRBV5-4 and TRBJ2-1, with 8 bases matching TRBD2. With V trimmed by 2 bases and J by 7 bases, 8 bases remained unmatched. Germline V lookup: CDR1 SGHNT, CDR2 YYREEE (reference sequence). This CDR3 has 15 residues. The DNA for the CDR3 is TGTGCCAGCAGCTTTTCGGGGGGGCTTGGGAATGAGCAGTTCTTC. Translated: CASSFSGGLGNEQFF.

The V and J genes are TRBV5-3 and TRBJ1-4; 7 nucleotides align to TRBD1. TRBV5-3 counts as an open reading frame of uncertain function. There are 14 residues in the CDR3. V was pared by 1 base and J by 6 bases, with 3 bases of the junction left unmatched. CDR3 in amino acids: CARSLNRGHEKLFF. The DNA of the CDR3 is TGTGCCAGAAGCTTGAACAGGGGTCATGAAAAACTGTTTTTT.

This CDR3 reads CASRTGQGETSPLHF. In DNA form, the CDR3 reads TGTGCCAGTAGAACAGGACAGGGGGAGACTTCACCCCTCCACTTT. The chain combines TRBV19 with TRBJ1-6, with 10 nucleotides matching TRBD1. The V and J ends lost 6 bases and 9 bases, in that order; junction bases with no gene match: 8. The CDR3 covers 15 residues. From germline, CDR1 is LNHDA and CDR2 SQIVND (reference sequence).

J is TRBJ2-3 and V is TRBV7-3; weak D call: TRBD2 (5 bases). CDR1 and CDR2 from the germline V gene are SGHTA and FQGTGA. V dropped 4 bases and J dropped 1 base, with 12 bases sitting between them. This CDR3 has 15 amino acids. CDR3 sequence: CASSSRGSGTDTQYF. For the CDR3, the DNA is TGTGCCAGCAGCTCTCGGGGTTCGGGCACAGATACGCAGTATTTT.

The V call is TRBV7-2, the J call TRBJ1-1; 11 nucleotides agree with TRBD1. CDR1 is SGHTA and CDR2 is FQGNSA in the germline V gene. V lost 3 bases and J lost 10; bases outside the gene matches: 1. This CDR3 spans 12 amino acids. CDR3 region: CASSLDRGPAFF. The DNA for the CDR3 is TGTGCCAGCAGCTTGGACAGGGGGCCAGCTTTCTTT.

V and J are TRBV7-9 and TRBJ2-1; 14 positions match TRBD2. The CDR3 totals 16 residues. With 4 bases clipped from V and 6 bases from J, the junction kept 5 bases outside the gene matches. Germline V lookup: CDR1 SEHNR, CDR2 FQNEAQ (reference sequence). CDR3 loop: CASSSGTSGGSNEQFF. In nucleotides, the CDR3 is TGTGCCAGCAGCTCCGGGACTAGCGGGGGTTCCAATGAGCAGTTCTTC.

V and J are TRBV5-5 and TRBJ1-4; 7 bases are a match to TRBD1. J was trimmed by 2 bases and V by 3 bases; bases with no gene match: 1. The CDR3 covers 14 residues. Germline V gene sequence: CDR1 SGHKS, CDR2 YYEKEE (reference sequence). The CDR3 nucleotides read TGTGCCAGCAGCTGGGACAGCACTAATGAAAAACTGTTTTTT. It is translated as CASSWDSTNEKLFF. Looking up the rest from reference TRBV5-5 and TRBJ1-4 gives the full variable domain: DAGVTQSPTHLIKTRGQQVTLRCSPISGHKSVSWYQQVLGQGPQFIFQYYEKEERGRGNFPDRFSARQFPNYSSELNVNALLLGDSALYLCASSWDSTNEKLFFGSGTQLSVL.

V and J are TRBV9 and TRBJ2-2; TRBD2 matches at 8 bases. Trimming at V came to 0 bases and at J to 0 bases, leaving 7 bases not matched to a gene. The CDR3 has 18 residues. Germline values: CDR1 SGDLS, CDR2 YYNGEE. The CDR3: CASSVARSGGANTGELFF. The CDR3 DNA reads TGTGCCAGCAGCGTAGCTAGAAGCGGGGGCGCGAACACCGGGGAGCTGTTTTTT.

This clone was counted between two and nine times. The chain recombines TRBV28 with TRBJ2-3; 9 bases are shared with TRBD1. The germline V gene encodes CDR1 MDHEN and CDR2 SYDVKM. Trimming at V came to 5 bases and at J to 2 bases, leaving 8 bases not matched to a gene. The CDR3 contains 16 residues. CDR3 residues: CASSAPGQGLTDTQYF. The CDR3 nucleotides read TGTGCCAGCAGTGCACCGGGACAGGGCCTCACAGATACGCAGTATTTT.

The chain couples TRBV5-6 to TRBJ2-1; a possible D gene is TRBD2 (7 bases). Trimming pared 2 bases from V and 3 bases from J, leaving 21 bases between. The germline V gene encodes CDR1 SGHDT and CDR2 YYEEEE. This CDR3 region has 18 residues. Here the CDR3 DNA reads TGTGCCAGCAGCTTAATAGTGGGAAAGGGGGACTACTACAATGAGCAGTTCTTC. This translates into CASSLIVGKGDYYNEQFF.

This clone came up once. This sequence joins TRBV19 and TRBJ1-5, with D hard to call. Trimming cost V 1 base and J 0 bases, with 16 bases left between them. The germline V gene has CDR1 LNHDA and CDR2 SQIVND (reference sequence). The CDR3 loop spans 18 amino acids. The CDR3 spells CASSIARTDLYSNQPQHF. The CDR3 DNA is TGTGCCAGTAGTATAGCTCGAACAGACCTCTATAGCAATCAGCCCCAGCATTTT.